What follows is one T cell receptor beta chain and its context. Its cognate antigen is unknown. This specimen comes from a study of beta chain features in type 1 diabetes. The study's findings and limits: Type 1 diabetes patients showed a moderate but significant shortening of TCRB CDR3s in all four CD4+ subsets.

Expressed TCRB transcripts were sequenced after all isolated RNA was converted to cDNA. Produced via immunoSEQ multiplex PCR; TCRdb's table is partial and in-frame only. The table lists around 170,000 clones, approximately 8.4% of them singletons. The sample was central memory CD4+ T cells from blood. This sequence originates from a woman aged 18-29 years in good health.

The CDR3 reads CASSQERQGSTEAFF. The DNA for the CDR3 is TGTGCCAGCAGCCAAGAAAGACAGGGGAGCACTGAAGCTTTCTTT. The chain joins TRBV14 to TRBJ1-1; 8 positions agree with TRBD1. There are 15 residues in the CDR3. V lost 0 bases, J lost 4 bases, and 4 bases stayed unmatched. The V gene's germline CDR1 is SGHDN and CDR2 FVKESK. Full variable domain (remainder filled in from reference TRBV14 and TRBJ1-1): EAGVTQFPSHSVIEKGQTVTLRCDPISGHDNLYWYRRVMGKEIKFLLHFVKESKQDESGMPNNRFLAERTGGTYSTLKVQPAELEDSGVYFCASSQERQGSTEAFFGQGTRLTVV.